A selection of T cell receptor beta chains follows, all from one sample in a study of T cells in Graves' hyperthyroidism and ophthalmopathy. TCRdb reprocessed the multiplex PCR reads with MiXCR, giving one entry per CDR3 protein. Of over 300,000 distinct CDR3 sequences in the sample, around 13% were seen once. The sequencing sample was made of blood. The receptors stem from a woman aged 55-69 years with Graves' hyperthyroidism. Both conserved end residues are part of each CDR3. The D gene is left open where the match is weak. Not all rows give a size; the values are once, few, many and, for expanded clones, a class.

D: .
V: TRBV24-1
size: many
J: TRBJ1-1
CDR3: CATSVQEGGRNEAFF
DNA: TGTGCCACCAGTGTCCAGGAGGGGGGCAGGAATGAAGCTTTCTTT

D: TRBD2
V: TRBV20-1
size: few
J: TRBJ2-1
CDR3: CSARELAGGIGNEQFF
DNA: TGCAGTGCTAGAGAGCTAGCGGGAGGCATAGGGAATGAGCAGTTCTTC

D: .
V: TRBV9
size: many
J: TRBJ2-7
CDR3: CASSPSGSYEQYF
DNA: TGTGCCAGCAGTCCCTCAGGTTCCTACGAGCAGTACTTC

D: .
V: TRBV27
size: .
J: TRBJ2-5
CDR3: CATQGGSKETQYF
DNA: TGTGCCACCCAGGGGGGTTCCAAGGAGACCCAGTACTTC

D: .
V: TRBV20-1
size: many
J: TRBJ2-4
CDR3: CSASVLRIAKNIQYF
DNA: TGCAGTGCTAGCGTCCTTAGGATAGCCAAAAACATTCAGTACTTC

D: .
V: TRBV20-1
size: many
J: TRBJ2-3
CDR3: CSARDLAVTDTQYF
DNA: TGCAGTGCTAGAGATCTGGCGGTCACAGATACGCAGTATTTT

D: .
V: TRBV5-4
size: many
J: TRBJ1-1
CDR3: CASSARGGTEAFF
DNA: TGTGCCAGCAGTGCAAGGGGAGGCACTGAAGCTTTCTTT

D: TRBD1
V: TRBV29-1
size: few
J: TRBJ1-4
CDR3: CSVEGGDREKLFF
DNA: TGCAGCGTTGAAGGGGGGGACAGAGAAAAACTGTTTTTT

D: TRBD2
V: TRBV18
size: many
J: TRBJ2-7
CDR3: CASSPPWGGYEQYF
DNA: TGTGCCAGCTCCCCCCCTTGGGGGGGCTACGAGCAGTACTTC

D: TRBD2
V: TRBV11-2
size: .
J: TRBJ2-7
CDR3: CASSLEGGSQYEQYF
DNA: TGTGCCAGCAGCTTAGAGGGCGGGAGCCAATACGAGCAGTACTTC